The entry that follows covers one T cell receptor beta chain sequence. Its antigen is unidentified. The data derive from a study of cytomegalovirus exposure and HLA in healthy donors. As for the study in general: Samples from HLA-typed donors yielded about 85 million unique TCRs in an early data release.

The PCR contained 60 Vbeta and 13 Jbeta primers. Sequenced by immunoSEQ multiplex PCR; TCRdb stores in-frame clones only, minus some. The sample yields around 120,000 clones, around 76% seen once. Overall study results and limits: A later analysis reportedly identified an Asian-associated ancestry cluster as carrying fewer N-insertions than the approximately 730-donor mean.

Specimen: PBMCs. The receptor comes from a woman between 45 and 60 years old in good health and CMV-seronegative.

Written as DNA, the CDR3 is TGTGCCAGCAGCCCACAGTTGACGTATGGCTACACCTTC. Its protein is CASSPQLTYGYTF. This rearrangement joins TRBV6-5 to TRBJ1-2; D ambiguous. Germline assignment: CDR1 MNHEY and CDR2 SVGAGI. Trimming took 6 bases from V and 5 from J, leaving 13 bases between them. The CDR3 length is 13 residues.